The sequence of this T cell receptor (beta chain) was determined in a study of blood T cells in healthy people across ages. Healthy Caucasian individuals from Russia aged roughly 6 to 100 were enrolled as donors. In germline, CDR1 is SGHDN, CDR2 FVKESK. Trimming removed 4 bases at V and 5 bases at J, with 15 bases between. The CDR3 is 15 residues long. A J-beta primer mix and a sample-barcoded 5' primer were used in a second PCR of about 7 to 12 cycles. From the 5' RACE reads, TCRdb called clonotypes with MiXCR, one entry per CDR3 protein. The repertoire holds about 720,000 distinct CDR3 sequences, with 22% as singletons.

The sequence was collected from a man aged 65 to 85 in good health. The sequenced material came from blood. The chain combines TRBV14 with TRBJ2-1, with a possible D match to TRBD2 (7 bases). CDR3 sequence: CASSRGGAADNEQFF. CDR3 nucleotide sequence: TGTGCCAGCAGCCGAGGGGGGGCAGCTGACAATGAGCAGTTCTTC. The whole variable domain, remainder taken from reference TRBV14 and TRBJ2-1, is EAGVTQFPSHSVIEKGQTVTLRCDPISGHDNLYWYRRVMGKEIKFLLHFVKESKQDESGMPNNRFLAERTGGTYSTLKVQPAELEDSGVYFCASSRGGAADNEQFFGPGTRLTVL.